This T cell receptor (beta chain) was obtained from a study of vaccination effects on CD4 cells after COVID-19. Before any sequencing was done, the ViraFEST assay used viral peptide pools to expand antigen-specific CD4+ T cells. Investigators separated out CD4+ T cells once 9 to 11 days of culture had passed. None of these healthy vaccinees had been infected with SARS-CoV-2 before vaccination. Half-medium replacement with IL-2 medium occurred on days 3 and 7. Measured with immunoSEQ multiplex PCR; TCRdb has only the in-frame clones, and not every one. The data contain about 63,000 clones, over 70% of them singletons. This clone was recorded only once. The antigen remains undetermined. The CDR3 spans 16 residues. J lost 10 bases, V lost 2 bases, and 12 bases had no gene match. The germline V gene encodes CDR1 MNHEY and CDR2 SVGAGI. The study, taken as a whole, reports: Of the vaccine-induced clones from healthy vaccinees, merely 1 of 255 recognized common cold coronaviruses as well. Vaccine- and infection-induced clones showed marked clonal contraction late following vaccination.

The receptor comes from a human donor who received a COVID-19 vaccine. This chain uses TRBV6-5 with TRBJ2-2, with TRBD2 matching 8 bases. Material: CD4+ T cells from PBMCs cultured with HCoV-OC43 spike peptides, obtained before COVID-19 vaccination. The subset denotes: HCoV-OC43 spike overlapping peptide pool stimulation. CDR3 sequence (DNA): TGTGCCAGCAGTTACGGGATAGTGACGGGGGGGCAGGAGCTGTTTTTT. This encodes CASSYGIVTGGQELFF.